The present T cell receptor beta chain was sequenced within a study of post-analysis software for immune sequencing data. Overall study results and limits: With TRBV5-6, TRBV5-1 and TRBV20-1 included, about five TRBV segments were more frequent in patients than in controls. Samples made in the same batch grouped tightly together by F measure.

The ends lost 4 bases at V and 7 bases at J; junction bases unmatched: 7. The CDR3 sequence is 15 residues long. This clonotype was recorded a few times. Its antigen is currently unknown. The library was made from cDNA and included unique molecular identifiers. TCRdb independently ran MiXCR on the PCR reads; one entry per CDR3 protein. The sample yields more than 500,000 distinct CDR3 sequences, around 31% seen once. This TCR was recovered from a girl under 18 with multiple sclerosis. The chain carries TRBV12-3 or TRBV12-4 and TRBJ1-6; 7 positions match TRBD1. Sequencing was performed on blood. The CDR3 reads CASSSQAGGNSPLHF. CDR3 nucleotides: TGTGCCAGCAGTTCCCAGGCAGGGGGAAATTCACCCCTCCACTTT.